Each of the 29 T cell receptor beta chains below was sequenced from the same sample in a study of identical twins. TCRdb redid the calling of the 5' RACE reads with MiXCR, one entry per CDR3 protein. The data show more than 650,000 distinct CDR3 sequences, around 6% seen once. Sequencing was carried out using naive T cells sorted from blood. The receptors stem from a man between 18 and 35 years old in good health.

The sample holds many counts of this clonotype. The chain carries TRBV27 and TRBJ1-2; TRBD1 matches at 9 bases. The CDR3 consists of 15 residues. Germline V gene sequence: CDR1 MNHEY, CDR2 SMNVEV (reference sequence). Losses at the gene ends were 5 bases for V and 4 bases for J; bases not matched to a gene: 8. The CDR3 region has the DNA TGTGCCAGCAGTACACCGGGACAGGGTGTCTATGGCTACACCTTC. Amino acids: CASSTPGQGVYGYTF.

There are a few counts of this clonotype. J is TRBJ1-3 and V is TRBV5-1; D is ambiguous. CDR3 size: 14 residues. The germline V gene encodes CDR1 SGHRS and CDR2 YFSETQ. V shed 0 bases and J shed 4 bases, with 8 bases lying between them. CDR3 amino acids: CASSLDGVGNTIYF. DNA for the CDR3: TGCGCCAGCAGCTTGGACGGTGTCGGAAACACCATATATTTT.

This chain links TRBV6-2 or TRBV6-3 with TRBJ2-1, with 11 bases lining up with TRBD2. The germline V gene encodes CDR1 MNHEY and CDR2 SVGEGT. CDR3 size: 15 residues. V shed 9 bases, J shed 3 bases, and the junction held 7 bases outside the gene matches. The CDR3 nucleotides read TGTGCCAGTACCGGACTAGCGGGCAACTACAATGAGCAGTTCTTC. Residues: CASTGLAGNYNEQFF.

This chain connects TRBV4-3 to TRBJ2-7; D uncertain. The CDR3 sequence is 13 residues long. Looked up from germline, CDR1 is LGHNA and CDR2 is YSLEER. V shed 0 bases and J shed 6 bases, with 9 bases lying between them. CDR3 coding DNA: TGCGCCAGCAGCCAAGACCGGCGTTTCGAGCAGTACTTC. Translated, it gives CASSQDRRFEQYF.

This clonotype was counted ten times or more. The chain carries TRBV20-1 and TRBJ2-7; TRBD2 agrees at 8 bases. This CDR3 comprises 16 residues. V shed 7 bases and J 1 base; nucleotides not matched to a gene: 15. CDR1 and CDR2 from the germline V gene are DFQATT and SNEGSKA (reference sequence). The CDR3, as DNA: TGCAGTGGTTCACCCGTAGCGGGACGAAGGTCCTACGAGCAGTACTTC. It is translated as CSGSPVAGRRSYEQYF.

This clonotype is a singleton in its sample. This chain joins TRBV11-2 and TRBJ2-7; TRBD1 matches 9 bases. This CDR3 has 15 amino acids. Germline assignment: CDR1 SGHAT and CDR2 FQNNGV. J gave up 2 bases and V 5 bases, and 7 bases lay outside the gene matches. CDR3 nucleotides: TGTGCCAGCAGCCCCCCGGGGGACAGGGCCTACGAGCAGTACTTC. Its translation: CASSPPGDRAYEQYF. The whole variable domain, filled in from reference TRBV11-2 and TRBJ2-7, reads EAGVAQSPRYKIIEKRQSVAFWCNPISGHATLYWYQQILGQGPKLLIQFQNNGVVDDSQLPKDRFSAERLKGVDSTLKIQPAKLEDSAVYLCASSPPGDRAYEQYFGPGTRLTVT.

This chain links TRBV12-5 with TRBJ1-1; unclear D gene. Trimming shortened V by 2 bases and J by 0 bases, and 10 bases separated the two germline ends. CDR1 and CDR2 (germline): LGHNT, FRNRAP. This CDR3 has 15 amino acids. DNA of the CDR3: TGTGCTAGTGGTTTGTACGGACCCTTGAACACTGAAGCTTTCTTT. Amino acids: CASGLYGPLNTEAFF.

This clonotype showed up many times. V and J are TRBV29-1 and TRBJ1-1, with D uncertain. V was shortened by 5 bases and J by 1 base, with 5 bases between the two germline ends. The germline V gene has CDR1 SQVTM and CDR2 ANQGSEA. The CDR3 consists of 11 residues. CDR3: CSVTRNTEAFF. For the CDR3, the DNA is TGCAGCGTTACAAGGAACACTGAAGCTTTCTTT.

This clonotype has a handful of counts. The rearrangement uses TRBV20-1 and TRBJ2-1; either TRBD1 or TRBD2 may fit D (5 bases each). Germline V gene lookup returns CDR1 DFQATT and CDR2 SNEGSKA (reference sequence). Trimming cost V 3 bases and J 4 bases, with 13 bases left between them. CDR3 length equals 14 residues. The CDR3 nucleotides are TGCAGTGCTAGTTGGGGGAGCGAGTACAATGAGCAGTTCTTC. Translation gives CSASWGSEYNEQFF.

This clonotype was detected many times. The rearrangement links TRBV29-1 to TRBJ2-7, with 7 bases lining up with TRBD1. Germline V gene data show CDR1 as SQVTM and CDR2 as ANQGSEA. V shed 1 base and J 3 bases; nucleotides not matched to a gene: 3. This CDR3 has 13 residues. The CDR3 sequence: CSVEGQGIYEQYF. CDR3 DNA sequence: TGCAGCGTTGAAGGACAGGGAATCTACGAGCAGTACTTC.

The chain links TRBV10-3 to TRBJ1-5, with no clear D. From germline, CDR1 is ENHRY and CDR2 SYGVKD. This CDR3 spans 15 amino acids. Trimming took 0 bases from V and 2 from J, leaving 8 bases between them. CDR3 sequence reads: CAISESPGGNQPQHF. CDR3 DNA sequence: TGTGCCATCAGTGAGTCTCCGGGTGGCAATCAGCCCCAGCATTTT.

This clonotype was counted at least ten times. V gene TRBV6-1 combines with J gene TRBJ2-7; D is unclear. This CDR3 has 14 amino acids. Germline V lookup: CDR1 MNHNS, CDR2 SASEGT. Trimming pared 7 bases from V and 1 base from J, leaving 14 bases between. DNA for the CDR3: TGTGCCAGCAAGACGACCGCGAAATCCTACGAGCAGTACTTC. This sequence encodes CASKTTAKSYEQYF.

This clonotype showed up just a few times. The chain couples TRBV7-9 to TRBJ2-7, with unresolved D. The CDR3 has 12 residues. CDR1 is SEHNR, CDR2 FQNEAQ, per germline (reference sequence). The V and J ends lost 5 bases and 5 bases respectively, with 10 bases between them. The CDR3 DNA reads TGTGCCAGCAGCCTTGGCACAAACGAGCAGTACGTC. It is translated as CASSLGTNEQYV.

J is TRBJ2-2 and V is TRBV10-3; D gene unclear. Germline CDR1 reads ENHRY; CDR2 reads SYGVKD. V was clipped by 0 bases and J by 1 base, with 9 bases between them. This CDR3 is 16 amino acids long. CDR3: CAISESKLKNTGELFF. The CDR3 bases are TGTGCCATCAGTGAGTCTAAACTTAAGAACACCGGGGAGCTGTTTTTT.

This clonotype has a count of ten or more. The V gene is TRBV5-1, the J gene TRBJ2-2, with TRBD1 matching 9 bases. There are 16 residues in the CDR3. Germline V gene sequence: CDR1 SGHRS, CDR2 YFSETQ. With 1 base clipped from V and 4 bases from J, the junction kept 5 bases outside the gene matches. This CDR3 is CASSLYETGGTGELFF. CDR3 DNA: TGCGCCAGCAGCTTGTACGAGACAGGGGGCACCGGGGAGCTGTTTTTT.

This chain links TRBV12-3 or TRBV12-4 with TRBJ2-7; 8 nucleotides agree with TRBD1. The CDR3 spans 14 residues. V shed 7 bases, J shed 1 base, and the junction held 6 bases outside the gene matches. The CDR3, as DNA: TGTGCCAGCACCTTGGACAGGGAGTCCTACGAGCAGTACTTC. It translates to CASTLDRESYEQYF.

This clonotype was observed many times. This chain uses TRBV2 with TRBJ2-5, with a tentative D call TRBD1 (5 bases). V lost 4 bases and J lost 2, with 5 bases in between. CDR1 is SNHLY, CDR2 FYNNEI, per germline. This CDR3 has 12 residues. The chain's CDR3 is CASSGQQETQYF. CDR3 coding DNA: TGTGCCAGCAGTGGACAGCAAGAGACCCAGTACTTC.

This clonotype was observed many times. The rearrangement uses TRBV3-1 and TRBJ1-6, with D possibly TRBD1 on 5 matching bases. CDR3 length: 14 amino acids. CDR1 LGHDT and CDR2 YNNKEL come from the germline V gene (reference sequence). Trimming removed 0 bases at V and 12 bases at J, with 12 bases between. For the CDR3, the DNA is TGTGCCAGCAGCCAAGACAGGGATATTCAACCCCTCCACTTT. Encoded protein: CASSQDRDIQPLHF.

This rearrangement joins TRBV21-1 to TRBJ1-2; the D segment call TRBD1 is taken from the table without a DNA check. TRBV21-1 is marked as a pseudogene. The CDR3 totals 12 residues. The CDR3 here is CASSIQGSGYTF. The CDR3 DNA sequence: TGTGCCAGCAGCATACAGGGGAGTGGCTACACCTTC.

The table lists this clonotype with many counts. CDR3 loop: CSGGLVQATDTQYF. The CDR3 DNA is TGCAGTGGAGGTCTCGTGCAGGCCACAGATACGCAGTATTTT. The rearrangement joins TRBV20-1 to TRBJ2-3; D is undetermined. Between the trimmed V and J ends, which lost 7 bases and 2 bases, there was a span of 16 bases. Looked up from germline, CDR1 is DFQATT and CDR2 is SNEGSKA (reference sequence). This CDR3 comprises 14 residues.

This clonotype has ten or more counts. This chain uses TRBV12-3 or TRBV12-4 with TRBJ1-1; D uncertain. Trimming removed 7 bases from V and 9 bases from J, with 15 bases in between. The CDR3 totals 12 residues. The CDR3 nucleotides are TGTGCCAGCATCGGTGATAACCGTAAAGCTTTCTTT. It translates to CASIGDNRKAFF.

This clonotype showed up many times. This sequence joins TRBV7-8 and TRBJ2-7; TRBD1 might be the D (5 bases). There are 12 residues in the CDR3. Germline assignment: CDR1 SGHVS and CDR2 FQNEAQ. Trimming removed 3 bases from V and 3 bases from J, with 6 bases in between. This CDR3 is CASSLTVYEQYV. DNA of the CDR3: TGTGCCAGCAGCTTGACAGTCTACGAGCAGTACGTC.

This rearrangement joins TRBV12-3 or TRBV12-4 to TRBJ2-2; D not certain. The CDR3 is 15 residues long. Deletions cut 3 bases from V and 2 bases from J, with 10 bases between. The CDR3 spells CASSFFARNTGELFF. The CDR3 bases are TGTGCCAGCAGTTTTTTCGCTAGAAACACCGGGGAGCTGTTTTTT.

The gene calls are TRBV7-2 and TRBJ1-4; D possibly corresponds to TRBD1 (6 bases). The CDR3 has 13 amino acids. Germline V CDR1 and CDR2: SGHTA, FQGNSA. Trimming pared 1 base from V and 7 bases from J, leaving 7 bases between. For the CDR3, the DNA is TGTGCCAGCAGCTTAGGGACAGCTGAAAAACTGTTTTTT. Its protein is CASSLGTAEKLFF.

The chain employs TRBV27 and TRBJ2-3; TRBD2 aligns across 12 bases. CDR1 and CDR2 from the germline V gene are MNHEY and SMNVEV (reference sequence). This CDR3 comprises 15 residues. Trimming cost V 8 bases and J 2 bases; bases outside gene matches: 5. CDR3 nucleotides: TGTGCCAGCTGTAGGACTAGCGGGGACACAGATACGCAGTATTTT. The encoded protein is CASCRTSGDTDTQYF.

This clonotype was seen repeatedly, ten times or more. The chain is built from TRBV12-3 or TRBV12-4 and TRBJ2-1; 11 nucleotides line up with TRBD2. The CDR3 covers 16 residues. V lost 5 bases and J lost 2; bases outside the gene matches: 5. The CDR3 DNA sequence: TGTGCCAGCAGTCCCCCGACTAGCGGGACCTACAATGAGCAGTTCTTC. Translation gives CASSPPTSGTYNEQFF.

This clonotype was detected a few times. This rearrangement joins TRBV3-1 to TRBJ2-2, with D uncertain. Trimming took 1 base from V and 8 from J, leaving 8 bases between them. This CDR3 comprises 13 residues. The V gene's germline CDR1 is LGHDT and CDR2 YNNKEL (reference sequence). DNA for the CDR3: TGTGCCAGCAGCCAAGTTTCATCGGGGGAGCTGTTTTTT. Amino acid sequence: CASSQVSSGELFF.

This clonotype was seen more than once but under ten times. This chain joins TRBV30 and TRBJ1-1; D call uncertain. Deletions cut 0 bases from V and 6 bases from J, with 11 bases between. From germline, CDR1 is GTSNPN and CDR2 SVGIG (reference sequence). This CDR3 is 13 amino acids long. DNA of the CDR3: TGTGCCTGGAGTGTAATGGAGGGCGCTGAAGCTTTCTTT. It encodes CAWSVMEGAEAFF.

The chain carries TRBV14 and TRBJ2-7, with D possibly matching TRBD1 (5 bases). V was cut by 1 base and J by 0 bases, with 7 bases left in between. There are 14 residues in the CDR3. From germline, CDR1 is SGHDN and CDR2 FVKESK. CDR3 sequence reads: CASSQGRDSYEQYV. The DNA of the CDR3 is TGTGCCAGCAGCCAAGGCAGGGACTCCTACGAGCAGTACGTC.